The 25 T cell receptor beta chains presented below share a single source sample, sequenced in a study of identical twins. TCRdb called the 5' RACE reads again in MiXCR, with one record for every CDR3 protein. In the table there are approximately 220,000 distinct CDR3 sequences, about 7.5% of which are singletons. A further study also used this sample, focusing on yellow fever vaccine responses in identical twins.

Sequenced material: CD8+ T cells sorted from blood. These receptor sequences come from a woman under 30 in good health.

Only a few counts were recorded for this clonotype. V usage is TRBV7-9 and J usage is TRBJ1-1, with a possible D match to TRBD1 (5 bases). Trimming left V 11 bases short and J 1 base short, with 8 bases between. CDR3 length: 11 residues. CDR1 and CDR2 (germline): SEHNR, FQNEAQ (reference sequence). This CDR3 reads CALDRNTEAFF. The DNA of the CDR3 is TGTGCCTTAGACAGGAACACTGAAGCTTTCTTT.

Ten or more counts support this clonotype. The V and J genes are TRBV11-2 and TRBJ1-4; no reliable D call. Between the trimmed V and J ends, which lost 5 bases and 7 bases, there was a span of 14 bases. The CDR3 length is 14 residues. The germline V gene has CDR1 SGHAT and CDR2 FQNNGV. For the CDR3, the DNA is TGTGCCAGCAGCCCTGCTCCGGGCCGTGAAAAACTGTTTTTT. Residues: CASSPAPGREKLFF.

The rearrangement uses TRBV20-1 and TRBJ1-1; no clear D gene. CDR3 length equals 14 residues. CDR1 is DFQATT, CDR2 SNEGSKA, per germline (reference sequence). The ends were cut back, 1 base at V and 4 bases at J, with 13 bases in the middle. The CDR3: CSARADWEGTEAFF. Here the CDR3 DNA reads TGCAGTGCTAGAGCGGACTGGGAGGGCACTGAAGCTTTCTTT.

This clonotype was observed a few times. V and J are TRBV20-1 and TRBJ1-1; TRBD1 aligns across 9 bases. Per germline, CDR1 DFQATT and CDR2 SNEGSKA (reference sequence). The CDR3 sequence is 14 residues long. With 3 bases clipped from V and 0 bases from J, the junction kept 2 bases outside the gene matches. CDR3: CSARYRGLNTEAFF. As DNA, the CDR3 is TGCAGTGCTAGGTACAGGGGGCTGAACACTGAAGCTTTCTTT.

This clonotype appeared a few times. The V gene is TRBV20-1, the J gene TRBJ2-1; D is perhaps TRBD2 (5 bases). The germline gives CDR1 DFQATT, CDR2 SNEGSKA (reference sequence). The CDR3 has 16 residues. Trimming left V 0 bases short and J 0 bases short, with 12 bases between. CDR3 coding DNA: TGCAGTGCTAGAGATTCTGTGGGGAGCTCCTACAATGAGCAGTTCTTC. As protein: CSARDSVGSSYNEQFF.

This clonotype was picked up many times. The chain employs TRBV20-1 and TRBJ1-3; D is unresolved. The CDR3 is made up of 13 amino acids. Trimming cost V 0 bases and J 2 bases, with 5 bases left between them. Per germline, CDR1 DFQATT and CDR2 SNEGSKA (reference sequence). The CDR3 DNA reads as TGCAGTGCTAGAGATGAGACTGGAAACACCATATATTTT. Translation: CSARDETGNTIYF.

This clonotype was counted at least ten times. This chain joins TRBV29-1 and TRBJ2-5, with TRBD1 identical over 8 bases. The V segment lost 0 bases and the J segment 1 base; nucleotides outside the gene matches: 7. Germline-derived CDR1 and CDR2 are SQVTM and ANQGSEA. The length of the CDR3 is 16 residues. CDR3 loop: CSVEDPDRVVQETQYF. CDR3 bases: TGCAGCGTTGAAGATCCGGACAGGGTTGTCCAAGAGACCCAGTACTTC.

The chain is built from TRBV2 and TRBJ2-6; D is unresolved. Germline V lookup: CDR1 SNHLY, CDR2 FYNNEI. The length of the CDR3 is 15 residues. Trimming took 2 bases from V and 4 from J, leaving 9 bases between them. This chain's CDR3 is CASSEIKPGANVLTF. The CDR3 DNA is TGTGCCAGCAGTGAAATCAAACCCGGGGCCAACGTCCTGACTTTC.

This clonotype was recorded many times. CDR3 bases: TGCAGTGCCCCGCCTCCTAGACTAGCGGATACAGATACGCAGTATTTT. This sequence encodes CSAPPPRLADTDTQYF. The rearrangement uses TRBV20-1 and TRBJ2-3; 9 nucleotides line up with TRBD2. The germline gives CDR1 DFQATT, CDR2 SNEGSKA (reference sequence). This CDR3 has 16 amino acids. V trimming: 6 bases; J trimming: 3 bases; junction bases outside the gene matches: 13.

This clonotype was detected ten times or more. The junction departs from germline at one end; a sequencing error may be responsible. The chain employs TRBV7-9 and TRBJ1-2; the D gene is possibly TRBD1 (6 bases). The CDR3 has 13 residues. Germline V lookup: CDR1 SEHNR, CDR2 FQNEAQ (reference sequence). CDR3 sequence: CASSLDSGGLSSF. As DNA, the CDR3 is TGTGCCAGCAGCTTAGATTCTGGGGGGCTGAGCTCCTTC.

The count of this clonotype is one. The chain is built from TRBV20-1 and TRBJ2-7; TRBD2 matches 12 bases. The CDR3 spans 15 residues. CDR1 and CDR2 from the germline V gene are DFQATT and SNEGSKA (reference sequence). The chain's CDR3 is CSARDLAGGQGEQYV. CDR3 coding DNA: TGCAGTGCCAGAGATCTAGCGGGGGGGCAGGGTGAGCAGTACGTC.

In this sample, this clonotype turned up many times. DNA for the CDR3: TGTGCCAGCAGTTTACATAGCAATCAGCCCCAGCATTTT. Residues: CASSLHSNQPQHF. The rearrangement uses TRBV27 and TRBJ1-5; D gene uncertain. The CDR3 runs to 13 residues. From germline, CDR1 is MNHEY and CDR2 SMNVEV (reference sequence). The ends were cut back, 2 bases at V and 0 bases at J, with 2 bases in the middle.

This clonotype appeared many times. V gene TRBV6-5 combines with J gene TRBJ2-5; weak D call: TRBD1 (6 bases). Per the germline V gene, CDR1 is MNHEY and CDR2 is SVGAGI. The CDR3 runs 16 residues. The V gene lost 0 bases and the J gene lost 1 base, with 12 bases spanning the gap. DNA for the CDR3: TGTGCCAGCAGTTACTCACTAGGACAGAGCCAAGAGACCCAGTACTTC. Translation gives CASSYSLGQSQETQYF.

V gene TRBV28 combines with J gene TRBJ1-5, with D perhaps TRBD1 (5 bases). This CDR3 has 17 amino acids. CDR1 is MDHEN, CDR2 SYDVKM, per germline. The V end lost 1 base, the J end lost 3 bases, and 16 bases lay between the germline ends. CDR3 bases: TGTGCCAGCAGTTTATACCCAGACTGGGGGGACAATCAGCCCCAGCATTTT. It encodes CASSLYPDWGDNQPQHF.

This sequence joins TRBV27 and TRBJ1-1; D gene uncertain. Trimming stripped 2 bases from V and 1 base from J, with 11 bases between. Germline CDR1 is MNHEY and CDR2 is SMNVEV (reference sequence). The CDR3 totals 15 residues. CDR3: CASSLNWGGNTEAFF. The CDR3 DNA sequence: TGTGCCAGCAGTTTAAATTGGGGTGGGAACACTGAAGCTTTCTTT.

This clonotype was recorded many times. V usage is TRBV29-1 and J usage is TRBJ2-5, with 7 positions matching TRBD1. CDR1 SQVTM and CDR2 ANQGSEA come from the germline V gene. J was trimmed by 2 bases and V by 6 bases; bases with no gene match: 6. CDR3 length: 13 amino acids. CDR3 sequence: CSVETGKQETQYF. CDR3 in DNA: TGCAGCGTAGAGACAGGGAAACAAGAGACCCAGTACTTC.

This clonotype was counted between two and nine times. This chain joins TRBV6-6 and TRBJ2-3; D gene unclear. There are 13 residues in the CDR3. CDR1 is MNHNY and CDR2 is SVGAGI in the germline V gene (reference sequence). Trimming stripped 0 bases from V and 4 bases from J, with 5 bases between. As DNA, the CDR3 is TGTGCCAGCAGTTACTCGTATCCAGATACGCAGTATTTT. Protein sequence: CASSYSYPDTQYF.

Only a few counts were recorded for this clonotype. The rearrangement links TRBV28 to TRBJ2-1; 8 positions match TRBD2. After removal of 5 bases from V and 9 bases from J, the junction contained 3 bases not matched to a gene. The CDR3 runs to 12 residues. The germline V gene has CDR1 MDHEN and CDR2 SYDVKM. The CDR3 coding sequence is TGTGCCAGCAGTCAGGGACTAGTTGAGCAGTTCTTC. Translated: CASSQGLVEQFF.

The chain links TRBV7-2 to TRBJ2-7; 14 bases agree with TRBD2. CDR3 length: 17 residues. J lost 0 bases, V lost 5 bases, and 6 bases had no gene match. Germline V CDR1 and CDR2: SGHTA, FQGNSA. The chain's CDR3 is CASSTGTSGRSSYEQYF. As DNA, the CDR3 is TGTGCCAGCAGCACCGGGACTAGCGGGAGAAGCTCCTACGAGCAGTACTTC.

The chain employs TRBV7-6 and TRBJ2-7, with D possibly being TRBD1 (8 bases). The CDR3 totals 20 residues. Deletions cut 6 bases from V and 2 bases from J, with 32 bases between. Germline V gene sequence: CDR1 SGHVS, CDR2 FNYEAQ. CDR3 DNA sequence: TGTGCCAGCAGTGGGACTACGTGGGCTGATGGGACAGGCCCTACCTACGAGCAGTACTTC. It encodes CASSGTTWADGTGPTYEQYF.

The CDR3, as DNA: TGTGCCAGCAGCGCCCCCCGGGGGCAAGACACCGGGGAGCTGTTTTTT. This codes for CASSAPRGQDTGELFF. J is TRBJ2-2 and V is TRBV7-9, with D perhaps matching TRBD1 or TRBD2 (6 bases each). Germline CDR1 is SEHNR and CDR2 is FQNEAQ (reference sequence). The CDR3 length is 16 residues. The V end was cut by 5 bases, the J end by 3 bases, with 16 bases between.

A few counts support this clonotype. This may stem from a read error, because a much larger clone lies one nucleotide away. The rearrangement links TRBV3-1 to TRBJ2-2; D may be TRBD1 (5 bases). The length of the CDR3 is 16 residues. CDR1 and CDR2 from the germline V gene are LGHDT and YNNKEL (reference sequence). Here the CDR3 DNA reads TGTGCCACCAGCCAGGTTCCAGGGTCCAACACCGGGGAGCTGTTTTTT. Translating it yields CATSQVPGSNTGELFF.

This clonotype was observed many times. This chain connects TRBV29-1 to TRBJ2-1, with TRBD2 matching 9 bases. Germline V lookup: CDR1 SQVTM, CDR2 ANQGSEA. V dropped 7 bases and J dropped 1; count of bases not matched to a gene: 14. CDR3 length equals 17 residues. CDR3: CSADRPSSGVSYNEQFF. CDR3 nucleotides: TGCAGCGCCGATCGCCCATCTAGCGGGGTTTCCTACAATGAGCAGTTCTTC.

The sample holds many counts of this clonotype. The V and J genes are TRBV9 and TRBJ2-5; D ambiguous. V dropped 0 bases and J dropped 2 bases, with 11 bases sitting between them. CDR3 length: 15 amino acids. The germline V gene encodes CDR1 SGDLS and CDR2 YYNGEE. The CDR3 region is CASSVGGTQQETQYF. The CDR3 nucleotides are TGTGCCAGCAGCGTAGGTGGAACCCAACAAGAGACCCAGTACTTC.

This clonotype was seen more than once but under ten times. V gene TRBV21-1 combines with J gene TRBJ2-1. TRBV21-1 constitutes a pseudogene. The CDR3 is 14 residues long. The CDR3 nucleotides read TGTGCCAGTAGACTGGTAGGCTCCTACAATGAGCAGTTCTTC. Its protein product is CASRLVGSYNEQFF.